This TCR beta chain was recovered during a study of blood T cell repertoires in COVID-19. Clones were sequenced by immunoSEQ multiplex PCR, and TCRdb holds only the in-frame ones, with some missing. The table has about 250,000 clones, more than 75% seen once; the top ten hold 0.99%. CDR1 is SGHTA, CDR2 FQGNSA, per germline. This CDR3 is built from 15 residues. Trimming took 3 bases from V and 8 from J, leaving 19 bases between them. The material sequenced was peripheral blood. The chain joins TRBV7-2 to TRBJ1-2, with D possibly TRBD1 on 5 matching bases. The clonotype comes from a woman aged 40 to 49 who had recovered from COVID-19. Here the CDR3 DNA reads TGTGCCAGCAGCTTCGCGACAAGGGGCCCCCCAGGCTACACCTTC. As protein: CASSFATRGPPGYTF.